These T cell receptor beta chains were read from a single sample in a study of PD-1 blockade in mismatch repair-deficient tumors. Repertoires were generated with immunoSEQ multiplex PCR, while TCRdb's copy carries only in-frame clones and drops some. The profile shows some 130,000 clones, about nine tenths of them singletons. Specimen: peripheral blood, collected approximately 73 weeks after starting pembrolizumab. The receptors originated from an adult with mismatch repair-deficient cancer. CDR3s include the opening cysteine and the closing phenylalanine or tryptophan. D genes are given only for firm matches. Only some rows state a clone size, as once, few, many or a class for expanded clones.

v_call	j_call	d_call	clone_size	cdr3_nt	cdr3_aa
TRBV5-6	TRBJ1-1	.	.	TGTGCCAGCAGCTTGGATGCTACGACGGTCAGGGGTTGGACTGAAGCTTTCTTT	CASSLDATTVRGWTEAFF
TRBV19	TRBJ2-1	.	.	TGTGCCAGTAGTCCGTGGGATATCTCCTACAATGAGCAGTTCTTC	CASSPWDISYNEQFF
TRBV9	TRBJ2-2	.	.	TGTGCCAGCAGCGGCGGCGGGGAGCTGTTTTTT	CASSGGGELFF
TRBV7-5	TRBJ2-5	.	.	TGTGTCAGAAGCCCGAATAGCGGGAGGGAGTACCAAGAGACCCAGTACTTC	CVRSPNSGREYQETQYF
TRBV11-2	TRBJ2-3	.	.	TGTGCCAGCAGATGGAAGGGGCGGGGCACAGATACGCAGTATTTT	CASRWKGRGTDTQYF
TRBV19	TRBJ2-3	TRBD1	.	TGTGCCAGTACCAAAACAGGGGGCACAGATACGCAGTATTTT	CASTKTGGTDTQYF
TRBV2	TRBJ2-7	.	.	TGTGCCAGCAGTGCAAATTGGGACGGAGCCTACGAGCAGTACTTC	CASSANWDGAYEQYF
TRBV19	TRBJ1-2	.	.	TGTGCCAGTAGTATAGGCGGGATGACTTATGGCTACACCTTC	CASSIGGMTYGYTF
TRBV15	TRBJ2-2	TRBD1	.	TGTGCCACCAGCAGAGGCGGGACAGGGTCCACCGGGGAGCTGTTTTTT	CATSRGGTGSTGELFF
TRBV5-1	TRBJ2-7	TRBD2	.	TGCGCCAGCAGCTTGGACGGGGCGGGAGGGCGGCACGAGCAGTACTTC	CASSLDGAGGRHEQYF
TRBV6-5	TRBJ1-2	.	.	TGTGCCAGCAGTAGGCAGTATGGCTACACCTTC	CASSRQYGYTF
TRBV4-3	TRBJ2-7	TRBD1	.	TGCGCCAGCAGCCCATCGGACAGGGAGCACGAGCAGTACTTC	CASSPSDREHEQYF
TRBV5-1	TRBJ1-4	.	.	TGCGCCAGCAGCTCAAGCTCCGTGGAAAAACTGTTTTTT	CASSSSSVEKLFF
TRBV28	TRBJ1-5	.	.	TGTGCCAGCACCTCTGGGGGCGTTAGCAATCAGCCCCAGCATTTT	CASTSGGVSNQPQHF
TRBV30	TRBJ2-3	TRBD2	.	TGTGCCTGGAGCCCCGGACTAGCGGGAGGGGGCGGGGATACGCAGTATTTT	CAWSPGLAGGGGDTQYF
TRBV6-5	TRBJ2-2	.	.	TGTGCCAGCAGTGCAGGGGCAGGGAACACCGGGGAGCTGTTTTTT	CASSAGAGNTGELFF
TRBV6-5	TRBJ2-7	.	.	TGTGCCAGCAGTTACGAGGGGGGTCCCTACGAGCAGTACTTC	CASSYEGGPYEQYF
TRBV5-6	TRBJ2-1	.	.	TGTGCCAGCAGCTTGGGGCGGGATTACAATGAGCAGTTCTTC	CASSLGRDYNEQFF
TRBV11-2	TRBJ2-5	.	.	TGTGCCAGCAGCCGCGACAGACAAGAGACCCAGTACTTC	CASSRDRQETQYF
TRBV5-1	TRBJ2-3	TRBD1	.	TGCGCCAGCAGCTTTGACAGGGGAGATACGCAGTATTTT	CASSFDRGDTQYF
TRBV11-2	TRBJ2-6	.	.	TGTGCCAGCAGCCCCCGTAATCGAGGGGCTGGGGCCAACGTCCTGACTTTC	CASSPRNRGAGANVLTF
TRBV5-1	TRBJ2-1	TRBD2	.	TGCGCCAGCAGCCAGAGCGGGAGTCCCCACAATGAGCAGTTCTTC	CASSQSGSPHNEQFF
TRBV4-3	TRBJ2-7	.	once	TGCGCCAGCAGCCAAGATGCCGGATACGAGCAGTACTTC	CASSQDAGYEQYF
TRBV5-1	TRBJ2-7	.	.	TGCGCCAGCAGCTTGACGCAACACTACGAGCAGTACTTC	CASSLTQHYEQYF
TRBV5-1	TRBJ2-7	.	.	TGCGCCAGCTCTAGAGGGACGCCGTCCTACGAGCAGTACTTC	CASSRGTPSYEQYF
TRBV6-5	TRBJ2-3	.	.	TGTGCCAGCAGTTACTCAGGGACTTCGACAGATACGCAGTATTTT	CASSYSGTSTDTQYF
TRBV27	TRBJ2-5	.	.	TGTGCCAGCAGTTTATCTGGGGGACGAGAGACCCAGTACTTC	CASSLSGGRETQYF
TRBV11-2	TRBJ1-1	.	.	TGTGCCAGCACCCCGGAAGGGAACACTGAAGCTTTCTTT	CASTPEGNTEAFF